The 29 T cell receptor beta chains below were found in one sample sequenced in a study of tumor-infiltrating lymphocytes in primary liver carcinoma. TCR beta cDNA came from about 470 ng total RNA, primed with a constant-region primer. Libraries covering TCR beta were generated through three nested multiplex PCR rounds (using a slightly modified ARM-PCR). With TRBV1-TRBV30 forward primers and a C-beta reverse primer, the first two PCR rounds were run for 10 cycles each. MiXCR, run by TCRdb on the multiplex PCR reads, gives a single entry per CDR3 protein. This table has about 43,000 distinct CDR3 sequences, approximately 70% appearing once. Each 20-30 mg portion of unsorted bulk tissue served as the source for co-extraction of RNA and DNA. The source material was liver tumor tissue from sampling region 2. The subset was: tumor region T2, inferior pole. These receptors all stem from a middle-aged man with primary liver carcinoma and hepatitis B virus infection.

This clonotype has a count of ten or more. The V gene is TRBV10-3, the J gene TRBJ2-1; TRBD1 or TRBD2 may be the D gene (5 bases each). This CDR3 has 12 residues. Germline V gives CDR1 ENHRY, CDR2 SYGVKD. CDR3 sequence reads: CATEGDHNEQFF. For the CDR3, the DNA is TGTGCTACCGAAGGGGACCACAATGAGCAGTTCTTC.

For this clonotype: The conserved final phenylalanine or tryptophan is absent from the CDR3, which likely points to a read error. The DNA is left out, because the CDR3 cannot be placed on it with certainty; the CDR3 is given as TCRdb lists it. The genes are TRBV12-3 or TRBV12-4 and TRBJ1-1; the D call in the table, TRBD1, was not verified against the DNA. The CDR3 is made up of 13 amino acids, end residues included. This CDR3 is CASTFSGAAEVFH.

The sample holds a few counts of this clonotype. The junction shows a germline mismatch at one end, possibly a read error. The chain joins TRBV5-1 to TRBJ2-1; the D gene is possibly TRBD2 (6 bases). CDR1 SGHRS and CDR2 YFSETQ come from the germline V gene. The CDR3 is 14 residues long. The CDR3 here is CASSLGGTVDEQSF. The CDR3 coding sequence is TGCGCCAGCAGCTTGGGCGGGACCGTCGATGAGCAGTCCTTC.

As concerns this clonotype: The CDR3 does not end in the conserved phenylalanine or tryptophan, so this is likely a read error. V usage is TRBV11-2 and J usage is TRBJ2-6; 8 bases line up with TRBD1. The CDR3 runs to 21 residues. Germline CDR1 reads SGHAT; CDR2 reads FQNNGV. CDR3: CGSSMGGDRGISLSGANVLTI. The CDR3 nucleotides read TGTGGCAGCAGCATGGGGGGAGACAGGGGCATTTCCCTATCTGGGGCCAACGTCCTGACTATC.

This clonotype was counted a single time. The chain uses TRBV24-1 and TRBJ2-1, with D tentatively TRBD2 (6 bases). Germline loops: CDR1 KGHDR, CDR2 SFDVKD. This CDR3 is built from 20 residues. Trimming cost V 3 bases and J 15 bases, with 38 bases left between them. The CDR3 DNA reads as TGTGCCACCAGTGATACGACCGGGACTTACTATGAGGGTTCCTACAAGGGGCGGTTCTTC. Translated, it gives CATSDTTGTYYEGSYKGRFF.

On this clonotype: A much larger clone differs by one base, so this may be a read error. The chain links TRBV20-1 to TRBJ2-7, with a possible D match to TRBD2 (5 bases). The CDR3 length is 12 residues. V was pared by 5 bases and J by 3 bases, with 11 bases between. The germline gives CDR1 DFQATT, CDR2 SNEGSKA (reference sequence). CDR3 bases: TGCAGTGCTGGAACTAGTAGCTACGAGCAGTACTTC. This translates into CSAGTSSYEQYF.

This clonotype showed up just once. Since the CDR3 does not end with the conserved phenylalanine or tryptophan, this likely comes from a read error. The CDR3 reads CASRLAGTGSYEQYI. For the CDR3, the DNA is TGTGCCAGCAGGCTGGCGGGGACAGGGTCCTACGAGCAGTACATC. The V call is TRBV6-5, the J call TRBJ2-7; 9 nucleotides line up with TRBD1. The germline CDR1 and CDR2 sequences are MNHEY and SVGAGI. The CDR3 has 15 amino acids. Trimming cost V 6 bases and J 1 base; bases outside gene matches: 7.

About this clonotype itself: One junction end does not reproduce the germline sequence, and a read error may be involved. V usage is TRBV6-1 and J usage is TRBJ2-3; D is ambiguous. The CDR3 covers 12 residues. Germline V CDR1 and CDR2: MNHNS, SASEGT. CDR3 sequence reads: CASRPSTDTQHF. CDR3 sequence (DNA): TGTGCCAGCAGACCCAGCACAGATACGCAGCACTTT.

Points on this clonotype: A much larger clone sits a single nucleotide away, making a read error possible. The chain uses TRBV5-1 and TRBJ2-1; tentatively, D is TRBD1 (5 bases). This CDR3 contains 13 residues. Germline CDR1 is SGHRS and CDR2 is YFSETQ. CDR3 region: CTSRRNLGDEQFF. CDR3 in DNA: TGCACCAGCAGACGAAACCTAGGGGATGAGCAGTTCTTC.

Note on this clonotype: The junction departs from the called germline gene at one end, perhaps through a read error. V is TRBV12-3 or TRBV12-4 and J is TRBJ2-7, with D perhaps TRBD2 (5 bases). This CDR3 has 14 residues. CDR3 residues: CASSLGWFSGEQHF. CDR3 nucleotides: TGTGCCAGCAGTTTGGGGTGGTTCTCCGGGGAACAGCACTTC.

This chain connects TRBV29-1 to TRBJ2-1; D might be TRBD2 (6 bases). The CDR3 is 13 amino acids. Trimming shortened V by 4 bases and J by 7 bases, and 14 bases separated the two germline ends. Germline V CDR1 and CDR2: SQVTM, ANQGSEA. CDR3 region: CSVGLLGGNEQFF. In DNA, the CDR3 is TGCAGCGTTGGACTGCTTGGAGGGAATGAGCAGTTCTTC.

A remark on this clonotype: This is likely a read error, given that the CDR3 carries no conserved phenylalanine or tryptophan at its end. Because the CDR3's place on the DNA is in doubt, the DNA is left out and the CDR3 is given as listed by TCRdb. V is TRBV5-4 and J is TRBJ1-2. With termini counted, the CDR3 has 19 amino acids. Per germline, CDR1 SGHNT and CDR2 YYREEE (reference sequence). This chain's CDR3 is CASSLGLGGGPQGGQGYTL.

A remark on this clonotype: Likely a read error: the CDR3 ends without its conserved phenylalanine or tryptophan. The V call is TRBV6-9, the J call TRBJ2-3, with 12 positions matching TRBD2. The V segment lost 7 bases and the J segment 1 base; nucleotides outside the gene matches: 6. Germline lookup yields CDR1 MNHGY and CDR2 SVAAGI. This CDR3 contains 16 residues. The chain's CDR3 is CASNSRLAGGTDTQYY. As DNA, the CDR3 is TGTGCCAGCAATTCCCGACTAGCGGGGGGCACAGATACGCAGTATTAT.

This clonotype was counted many times. V usage is TRBV5-1 and J usage is TRBJ2-3; D gene uncertain. There are 14 residues in the CDR3. Trimming pared 0 bases from V and 2 bases from J, leaving 7 bases between. The germline gives CDR1 SGHRS, CDR2 YFSETQ. CDR3 residues: CASSLGHNTDTQYF. The CDR3 coding sequence is TGCGCCAGCAGCTTGGGACATAACACAGATACGCAGTATTTT.

With respect to this clonotype: A read error is likely, as this CDR3 ends without the conserved phenylalanine or tryptophan. This chain uses TRBV5-1 with TRBJ2-3; TRBD2 matches 8 bases. The CDR3 is made up of 14 amino acids. Germline CDR1 SGHRS, CDR2 YFSETQ. The CDR3 sequence is CVSSSLAGTDTQYL. The CDR3 nucleotides read TGCGTCAGCAGCTCACTAGCGGGCACAGATACGCAGTATCTT.

Details on this clonotype: At one end, the junction sequence differs from germline, possibly due to a read error. The genes are TRBV5-1 and TRBJ2-5; TRBD1 or TRBD2 may be the D gene (5 bases each). This CDR3 has 16 amino acids. The germline V gene has CDR1 SGHRS and CDR2 YFSETQ. Here the CDR3 reads CASSLLRGVYQETQYF. In DNA form, the CDR3 reads TGCGCCAGCAGCTTGCTGAGAGGGGTGTACCAAGAGACCCAATACTTC.

Notes on this clonotype: One end of the junction fails to match germline, which may point to a read error. V and J are TRBV14 and TRBJ2-1; D ambiguous. CDR1 is SGHDN, CDR2 FVKESK, per germline. The CDR3 runs 16 residues. CDR3 bases: TGTTCCAGCAGTGCCGTAGCTGGATGGGTAAACAGTGAGCAGTTCTTC. Amino acid sequence: CSSSAVAGWVNSEQFF.

About this clonotype itself: Sequence at one end of the junction differs from germline and may be a read error. The V gene is TRBV14, the J gene TRBJ2-7; D is tentatively TRBD1 or TRBD2 (5 bases each). Germline values: CDR1 SGHDN, CDR2 FVKESK. The CDR3 covers 15 residues. The CDR3 loop is CTSGPSGRKLYEQYF. CDR3 bases: TGTACCAGCGGCCCTTCGGGACGGAAACTATACGAGCAGTACTTC.

This clonotype has a count of ten or more. The V gene is TRBV5-1, the J gene TRBJ2-1, with D unresolved. Trimming shortened V by 0 bases and J by 7 bases, and 11 bases separated the two germline ends. Germline CDR1 is SGHRS and CDR2 is YFSETQ. The CDR3 is made up of 14 amino acids. The CDR3 DNA follows: TGCGCCAGCAGCTTGGCCCTGGGGAAGAATGAGCAGTTCTTC. This gives the protein CASSLALGKNEQFF.

This clonotype is termed medium-sized. The chain employs TRBV4-3 and TRBJ2-5, with 10 bases identical to TRBD2. CDR1 and CDR2 from the germline V gene are LGHNA and YSLEER. J gave up 3 bases and V 2 bases, and 3 bases lay outside the gene matches. The CDR3 has 15 amino acids. CDR3 DNA: TGCGCCAGCAGCCAACAAGCGGGAGGGGAAGAGACCCAGTACTTC. Amino acid sequence: CASSQQAGGEETQYF.

As for this clonotype: At one boundary the junction diverges from the germline segment, which might be a read error. The chain carries TRBV5-5 and TRBJ2-7; D gene ambiguous. Germline lookup yields CDR1 SGHKS and CDR2 YYEKEE (reference sequence). The CDR3 spans 15 residues. The CDR3 spells CASSLSQMSSYEQYF. DNA for the CDR3: TGTGCTAGCAGCTTGTCACAGATGAGCTCATACGAGCAGTACTTC.

To note about this clonotype: The junction shows a germline mismatch at one end, possibly a read error. The chain links TRBV11-3 to TRBJ2-1; no clear D gene. The germline V gene has CDR1 SGHNT and CDR2 YENEEA. CDR3 length: 12 residues. The DNA of the CDR3 is TGTGCTAGCAGCTTAAAAGCCAATGAGCATTTCTTC. It translates to CASSLKANEHFF.

This clonotype was detected many times. The chain combines TRBV7-3 with TRBJ1-1; D is unresolved. V was cut by 5 bases and J by 5 bases, with 12 bases left in between. Germline CDR1 is SGHTA and CDR2 is FQGTGA. The CDR3 spans 13 residues. Here the CDR3 reads CASSPTAGTEAFF. The DNA for the CDR3 is TGTGCCAGCAGCCCAACCGCTGGGACTGAAGCTTTCTTT.

As regards this clonotype: A read error may be the cause here, since a much bigger clone is one base away. This chain connects TRBV20-1 to TRBJ1-1; weak D call: TRBD1 (6 bases). The CDR3 has 13 residues. Per the germline V gene, CDR1 is DFQATT and CDR2 is SNEGSKA (reference sequence). The V and J ends lost 8 bases and 0 bases respectively, with 13 bases between them. CDR3 bases: TGCAGTACTTCAGGACAGATGAACACTGAAGCTTTCTTT. It codes for CSTSGQMNTEAFF.

A remark on this clonotype: This CDR3 fails to terminate in the conserved phenylalanine or tryptophan, so it likely reflects a read error. The chain links TRBV28 to TRBJ2-3; D possibly corresponds to TRBD1 (5 bases). CDR3 size: 14 residues. The germline CDR1 and CDR2 sequences are MDHEN and SYDVKM. Trimming shortened V by 8 bases and J by 3 bases, and 15 bases separated the two germline ends. Here the CDR3 DNA reads TGTGCCAGCTCTAAGACAGAGCTGACAGATACGCAGTATTCT. Translating gives CASSKTELTDTQYS.

A remark on this clonotype: Its ends do not fully match the called genes, so a read error is possible. J is TRBJ2-7 and V is TRBV10-3; 8 positions agree with TRBD1. Germline CDR1 is ENHRY and CDR2 is SYGVKD. This CDR3 has 13 amino acids. Here the CDR3 reads CAVRTDRADGQYF. CDR3 in DNA: TGTGCCGTCAGGACGGACAGGGCCGACGGGCAGTACTTC.

The chain links TRBV2 to TRBJ1-6, with D possibly matching TRBD1 (6 bases). Germline CDR1 reads SNHLY; CDR2 reads FYNNEI. With 4 bases removed from V and 10 bases from J, the gap between germline ends came to 14 bases. The CDR3 totals 14 residues. Here the CDR3 DNA reads TGTGCCAGCAGTGGCAGGGGAAAAAGCTCACCCCTCCACTTT. Translating gives CASSGRGKSSPLHF.

The chain couples TRBV9 to TRBJ1-1, with TRBD1 matching over 7 bases. Germline CDR1 SGDLS, CDR2 YYNGEE. Unmatched junction bases numbered 4, after V lost 3 bases and J lost 8 bases. This CDR3 is 12 amino acids long. CDR3 in amino acids: CASSEGGTEAFF. In nucleotides, the CDR3 is TGTGCCAGCAGCGAAGGGGGCACGGAAGCTTTCTTT. Combining the CDR3 with reference TRBV9 and TRBJ1-1 gives the whole variable domain DSGVTQTPKHLITATGQRVTLRCSPRSGDLSVYWYQQSLDQGLQFLIQYYNGEERAKGNILERFSAQQFPDLHSELNLSSLELGDSALYFCASSEGGTEAFFGQGTRLTVV.

The chain employs TRBV28 and TRBJ1-2; D is uncertain. Germline CDR1 and CDR2: MDHEN and SYDVKM. The CDR3 has 14 amino acids. Trimming removed 6 bases from V and 7 bases from J, with 18 bases in between. CDR3 in amino acids: CASSRRDGPCGYTF. The DNA for the CDR3 is TGTGCCAGCAGCCGGCGAGACGGACCTTGTGGCTACACCTTC.